Given below is one T cell receptor beta chain in context. This sample was taken from a study of blood T cell repertoires in COVID-19. Clones were sequenced by immunoSEQ multiplex PCR, and TCRdb holds only the in-frame ones, with some missing. Of some 21,000 clones in the sample, approximately 84% were seen once. V dropped 7 bases and J dropped 11; count of bases not matched to a gene: 13. Germline V gene lookup returns CDR1 SNHLY and CDR2 FYNNEI. The length of the CDR3 is 14 residues. The rearrangement links TRBV2 to TRBJ2-3, with 9 bases aligning to TRBD2. The receptor was isolated from a man aged 45-60 years with active COVID-19. The sample was peripheral blood. CDR3 DNA sequence: TGTGCCAGCAACTTTTTATCCGCGGGGGGGGTGCAGTATTTT. Its protein is CASNFLSAGGVQYF.